Listed below are T cell receptor beta chains from one sample, sequenced in a study of CD8 T cells in ankylosing spondylitis. One entry per CDR3 protein, called by TCRdb with MiXCR from the 5' RACE reads. The table includes about 220,000 distinct CDR3 sequences, approximately 16% detected once. Material for sequencing was blood, either unsorted or a sorted T cell fraction (not recorded which). These receptors came from a male donor with ankylosing spondylitis. Both conserved end residues are part of each CDR3. D genes are given only for firm matches. Not all rows give a size; the values are once, few, many and, for expanded clones, a class.

V: TRBV25-1
size: -
J: TRBJ2-3
D: -
CDR3: CASSGTGGTYTDTQYF
DNA: TGTGCCAGCAGTGGGACTGGAGGAACATACACAGATACGCAGTATTTT

V: TRBV11-2
size: -
J: TRBJ2-3
D: -
CDR3: CASSLVQGSTDTQYF
DNA: TGTGCCAGCAGCTTAGTTCAGGGGAGCACAGATACGCAGTATTTT

V: TRBV28
size: -
J: TRBJ2-1
D: -
CDR3: CASSLNRVGHEQFF
DNA: TGTGCCAGCAGTTTGAACAGGGTGGGACATGAGCAGTTCTTC

V: TRBV11-2
size: few
J: TRBJ2-7
D: TRBD2
CDR3: CASSLGMTSGTFYEQYF
DNA: TGTGCCAGCAGCTTAGGTATGACTAGCGGCACCTTCTACGAGCAGTACTTC

V: TRBV27
size: few
J: TRBJ2-7
D: -
CDR3: CASSSGEAYEQYF
DNA: TGTGCCAGCAGTTCAGGGGAGGCCTACGAGCAGTACTTC

V: TRBV10-2
size: few
J: TRBJ2-2
D: -
CDR3: CASMEGLTNTGELFF
DNA: TGCGCCTCAATGGAGGGACTTACGAACACCGGGGAGCTGTTTTTT

V: TRBV5-1
size: few
J: TRBJ2-3
D: TRBD2
CDR3: CASSPWTSGGSDTQYF
DNA: TGCGCCAGCAGCCCGTGGACTAGCGGGGGGTCAGATACGCAGTATTTT

V: TRBV27
size: -
J: TRBJ2-3
D: TRBD2
CDR3: CASSPRGGGVTDTQYF
DNA: TGTGCCAGCAGTCCCCGCGGCGGGGGGGTCACAGATACGCAGTATTTT

V: TRBV3-1
size: -
J: TRBJ2-1
D: -
CDR3: CASSWNTPASYNEQFF
DNA: TGTGCCAGCAGCTGGAATACACCAGCATCCTACAATGAGCAGTTCTTC

V: TRBV19
size: few
J: TRBJ2-1
D: -
CDR3: CASSIPNEQFF
DNA: TGTGCCAGTAGTATCCCCAATGAGCAGTTCTTC

V: TRBV28
size: -
J: TRBJ2-7
D: -
CDR3: CASSSSFPTYEQYF
DNA: TGTGCCAGCAGTTCTAGCTTCCCCACCTACGAGCAGTACTTC

V: TRBV18
size: -
J: TRBJ2-1
D: -
CDR3: CASKSGLAWDNEQFF
DNA: TGTGCCAGCAAGTCCGGGCTAGCTTGGGACAATGAGCAGTTCTTC

V: TRBV4-3
size: few
J: TRBJ2-3
D: -
CDR3: CASSQDGQSWRDTQYF
DNA: TGCGCCAGCAGCCAAGACGGTCAAAGCTGGAGAGATACGCAGTATTTT

V: TRBV19
size: -
J: TRBJ1-1
D: -
CDR3: CASSIPSGAFF
DNA: TGTGCCAGTAGTATCCCATCGGGTGCTTTCTTT

V: TRBV7-9
size: -
J: TRBJ2-5
D: TRBD2
CDR3: CASSLFNSGGPGTQYF
DNA: TGTGCCAGCAGCTTATTTAATAGCGGGGGACCGGGGACCCAGTACTTC

V: TRBV19
size: few
J: TRBJ2-7
D: TRBD1
CDR3: CASSVGTGNLEQYF
DNA: TGTGCCAGTAGTGTGGGGACAGGGAATCTCGAGCAGTACTTC

V: TRBV4-2
size: -
J: TRBJ1-1
D: -
CDR3: CASSQEADMNTEAFF
DNA: TGTGCCAGCAGCCAAGAAGCAGATATGAACACTGAAGCTTTCTTT

V: TRBV11-3
size: -
J: TRBJ2-1
D: -
CDR3: CASSLVLIDSYNEQFF
DNA: TGTGCCAGCAGCTTGGTCCTAATCGACTCCTACAATGAGCAGTTCTTC

V: TRBV6-1
size: -
J: TRBJ2-1
D: TRBD1
CDR3: CASSELWGQGEEQFF
DNA: TGTGCCAGCAGTGAATTGTGGGGACAGGGGGAAGAGCAGTTCTTC

V: TRBV27
size: -
J: TRBJ2-7
D: TRBD2
CDR3: CASSPGGAEQYF
DNA: TGTGCCAGCAGTCCCGGGGGGGCCGAGCAGTACTTC

V: TRBV30
size: -
J: TRBJ1-2
D: -
CDR3: CAWSVPELINGYTF
DNA: TGTGCCTGGAGTGTACCAGAACTTATCAATGGCTACACCTTC

V: TRBV7-9
size: many
J: TRBJ2-7
D: -
CDR3: CASSTGLSSYEQYF
DNA: TGTGCCAGCAGCACCGGACTCAGCTCCTACGAGCAGTACTTC

V: TRBV5-6
size: few
J: TRBJ1-2
D: -
CDR3: CASSPSSGLGYGYTF
DNA: TGTGCCAGCAGCCCTTCGTCCGGGTTAGGCTATGGCTACACCTTC

V: TRBV7-2
size: -
J: TRBJ1-1
D: -
CDR3: CASSLEFQGVNTEAFF
DNA: TGTGCCAGCAGCTTAGAGTTCCAGGGTGTGAACACTGAAGCTTTCTTT

V: TRBV7-9
size: few
J: TRBJ2-4
D: TRBD1
CDR3: CASSQTTGPSINIQYF
DNA: TGTGCCAGCAGCCAAACGACAGGGCCCTCTATAAACATTCAGTACTTC

V: TRBV12-3/TRBV12-4
size: many
J: TRBJ2-7
D: -
CDR3: CASSSQDYEQYF
DNA: TGTGCCAGCAGCTCACAGGACTACGAGCAGTACTTC

V: TRBV25-1
size: few
J: TRBJ2-3
D: TRBD2
CDR3: CASSAIGGLDRDTQYF
DNA: TGTGCCAGCAGCGCGATTGGGGGACTAGATCGAGATACGCAGTATTTT

V: TRBV27
size: few
J: TRBJ2-1
D: -
CDR3: CASSFSPAGYNEQFF
DNA: TGTGCCAGCAGTTTTTCTCCTGCGGGGTACAATGAGCAGTTCTTC

V: TRBV29-1
size: few
J: TRBJ2-3
D: TRBD2
CDR3: CSVESFSGRSTDTQYF
DNA: TGCAGCGTTGAATCTTTTAGCGGGAGAAGCACAGATACGCAGTATTTT

V: TRBV4-1
size: few
J: TRBJ1-1
D: -
CDR3: CASSQAVEWEVNTEAFF
DNA: TGCGCCAGCAGCCAAGCGGTCGAGTGGGAGGTGAACACTGAAGCTTTCTTT

V: TRBV12-3/TRBV12-4
size: -
J: TRBJ2-3
D: TRBD2
CDR3: CASLTSGGEDTQYF
DNA: TGTGCCAGCCTTACTAGCGGGGGGGAAGATACGCAGTATTTT

V: TRBV4-1
size: -
J: TRBJ1-1
D: -
CDR3: CASKFDNQNTEAFF
DNA: TGCGCCAGCAAATTTGACAACCAGAACACTGAAGCTTTCTTT

V: TRBV4-1
size: -
J: TRBJ2-5
D: -
CDR3: CASSATTSSGETQYF
DNA: TGCGCCAGCAGCGCAACCACTAGTTCTGGGGAGACCCAGTACTTC

V: TRBV12-3/TRBV12-4
size: few
J: TRBJ2-5
D: -
CDR3: CASGSGGQQETQYF
DNA: TGTGCCAGCGGGTCGGGGGGACAGCAAGAGACCCAGTACTTC

V: TRBV6-5
size: few
J: TRBJ2-7
D: -
CDR3: CASSYSTKSDPWLPYEQYF
DNA: TGTGCCAGCAGTTACTCGACTAAATCGGACCCATGGCTACCTTACGAGCAGTACTTC

V: TRBV6-1
size: few
J: TRBJ2-3
D: -
CDR3: CASSDAVSTDTQYF
DNA: TGTGCCAGCAGTGATGCCGTGAGCACAGATACGCAGTATTTT

V: TRBV4-1
size: many
J: TRBJ2-7
D: TRBD1
CDR3: CASSQRDSSYEQYF
DNA: TGCGCCAGCAGCCAAAGGGACAGCTCCTACGAGCAGTACTTC

V: TRBV18
size: few
J: TRBJ2-3
D: -
CDR3: CASSPEEYLTYTDTQYF
DNA: TGTGCCAGCTCACCGGAGGAGTATCTCACATACACAGATACGCAGTATTTT

V: TRBV5-1
size: many
J: TRBJ1-1
D: -
CDR3: CASSWGAGNTEAFF
DNA: TGCGCCAGCAGCTGGGGGGCTGGGAACACTGAAGCTTTCTTT

V: TRBV28
size: few
J: TRBJ2-7
D: TRBD2
CDR3: CASSLRTSGGPEQYF
DNA: TGTGCCAGCAGTTTACGGACTAGCGGGGGGCCTGAGCAGTACTTC

V: TRBV12-3/TRBV12-4
size: many
J: TRBJ2-1
D: TRBD1
CDR3: CASSPTTGVVFVEQFF
DNA: TGTGCCAGCAGTCCCACTACAGGGGTTGTTTTCGTTGAGCAGTTCTTC

V: TRBV5-6
size: -
J: TRBJ2-1
D: -
CDR3: CASSFSSEQFF
DNA: TGTGCCAGCAGCTTCAGTAGTGAGCAGTTCTTC

V: TRBV4-1
size: few
J: TRBJ2-2
D: TRBD1
CDR3: CASSQGPETGDTGELFF
DNA: TGCGCCAGCAGCCAAGGGCCTGAAACAGGGGACACCGGGGAGCTGTTTTTT

V: TRBV20-1
size: -
J: TRBJ2-7
D: TRBD2
CDR3: CSARDLTGGDVEQYF
DNA: TGCAGTGCTAGAGATCTAACGGGGGGGGATGTCGAGCAGTACTTC

V: TRBV7-2
size: few
J: TRBJ1-1
D: -
CDR3: CASSLGSLPGLDTEAFF
DNA: TGTGCCAGCAGCTTAGGGAGCCTGCCGGGGCTAGACACTGAAGCTTTCTTT